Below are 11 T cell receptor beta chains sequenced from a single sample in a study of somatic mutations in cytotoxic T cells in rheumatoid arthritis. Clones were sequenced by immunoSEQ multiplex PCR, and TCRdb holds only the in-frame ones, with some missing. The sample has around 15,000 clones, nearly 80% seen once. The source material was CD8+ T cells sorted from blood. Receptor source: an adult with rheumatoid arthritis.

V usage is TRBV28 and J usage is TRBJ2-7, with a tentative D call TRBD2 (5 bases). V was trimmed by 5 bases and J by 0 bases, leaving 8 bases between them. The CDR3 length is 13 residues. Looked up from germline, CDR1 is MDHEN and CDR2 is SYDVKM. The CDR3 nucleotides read TGTGCCAGCAGTGCAGCGGCCTCCTACGAGCAGTACTTC. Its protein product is CASSAAASYEQYF.

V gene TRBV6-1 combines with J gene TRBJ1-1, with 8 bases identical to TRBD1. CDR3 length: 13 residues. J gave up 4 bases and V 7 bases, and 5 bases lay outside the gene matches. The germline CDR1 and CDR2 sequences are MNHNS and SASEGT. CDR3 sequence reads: CASTIDRGTEAFF. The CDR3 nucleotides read TGTGCCAGCACTATCGACAGGGGCACTGAAGCTTTCTTT.

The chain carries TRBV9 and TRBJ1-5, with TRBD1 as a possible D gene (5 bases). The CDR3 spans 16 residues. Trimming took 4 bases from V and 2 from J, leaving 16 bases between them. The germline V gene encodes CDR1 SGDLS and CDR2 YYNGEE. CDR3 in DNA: TGTGCCAGCAGCCCCGGGGGGTACCCCGGCAATCAGCCCCAGCATTTT. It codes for CASSPGGYPGNQPQHF.

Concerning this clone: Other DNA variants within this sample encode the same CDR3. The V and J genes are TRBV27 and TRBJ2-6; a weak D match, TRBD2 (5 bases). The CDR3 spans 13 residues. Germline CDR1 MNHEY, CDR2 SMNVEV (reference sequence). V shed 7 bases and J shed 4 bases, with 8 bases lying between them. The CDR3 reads CASTSSGANVLTF. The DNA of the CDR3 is TGTGCCAGCACTAGCTCGGGGGCCAACGTCCTGACTTTC.

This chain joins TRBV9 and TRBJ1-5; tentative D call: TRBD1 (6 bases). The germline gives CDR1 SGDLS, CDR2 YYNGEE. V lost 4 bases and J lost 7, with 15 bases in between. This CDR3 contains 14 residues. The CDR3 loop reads CASSPGGGNQPQHF. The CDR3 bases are TGTGCCAGCAGCCCTGGAGGGGGAAACCAGCCCCAGCATTTT.

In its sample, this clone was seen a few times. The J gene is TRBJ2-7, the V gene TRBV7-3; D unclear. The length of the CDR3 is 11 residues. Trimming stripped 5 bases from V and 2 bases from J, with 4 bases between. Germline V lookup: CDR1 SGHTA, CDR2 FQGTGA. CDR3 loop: CASSPPYEQYF. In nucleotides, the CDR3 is TGTGCCAGCAGCCCTCCCTACGAGCAGTACTTC. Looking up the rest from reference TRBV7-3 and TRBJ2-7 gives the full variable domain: GAGVSQTPSNKVTEKGKYVELRCDPISGHTALYWYRQSLGQGPEFLIYFQGTGAADDSGLPNDRFFAVRPEGSVSTLKIQRTERGDSAVYLCASSPPYEQYFGPGTRLTVT.

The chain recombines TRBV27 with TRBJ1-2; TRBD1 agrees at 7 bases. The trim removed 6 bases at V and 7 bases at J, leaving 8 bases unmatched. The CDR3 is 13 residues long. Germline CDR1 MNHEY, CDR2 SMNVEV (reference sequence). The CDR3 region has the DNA TGTGCCAGCAGCCTTGACAGGGAGGGTGGCTACACCTTC. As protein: CASSLDREGGYTF.

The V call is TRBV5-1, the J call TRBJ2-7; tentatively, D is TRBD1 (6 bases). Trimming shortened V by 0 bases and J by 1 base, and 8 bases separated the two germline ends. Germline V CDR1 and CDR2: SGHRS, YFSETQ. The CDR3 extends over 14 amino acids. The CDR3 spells CASSLEQGSYEQYF. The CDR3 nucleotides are TGCGCCAGCAGCTTGGAACAGGGTTCCTACGAGCAGTACTTC.

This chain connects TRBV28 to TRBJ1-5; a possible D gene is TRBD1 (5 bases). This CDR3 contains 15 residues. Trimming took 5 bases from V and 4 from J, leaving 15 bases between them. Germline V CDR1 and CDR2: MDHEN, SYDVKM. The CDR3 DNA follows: TGTGCCAGCAGTCCCTACCGCGGGGGAAATCAGCCCCAGCATTTT. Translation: CASSPYRGGNQPQHF.

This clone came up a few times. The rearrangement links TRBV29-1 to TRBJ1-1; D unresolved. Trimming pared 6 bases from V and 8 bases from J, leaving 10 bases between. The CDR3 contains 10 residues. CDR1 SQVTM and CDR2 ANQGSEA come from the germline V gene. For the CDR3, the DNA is TGCAGCGTCCAATCTTCGGAAGCTTTCTTT. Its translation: CSVQSSEAFF. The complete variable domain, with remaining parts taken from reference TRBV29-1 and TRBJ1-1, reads SAVISQKPSRDICQRGTSLTIQCQVDSQVTMMFWYRQQPGQSLTLIATANQGSEATYESGFVIDKFPISRPNLTFSTLTVSNMSPEDSSIYLCSVQSSEAFFGQGTRLTVV.

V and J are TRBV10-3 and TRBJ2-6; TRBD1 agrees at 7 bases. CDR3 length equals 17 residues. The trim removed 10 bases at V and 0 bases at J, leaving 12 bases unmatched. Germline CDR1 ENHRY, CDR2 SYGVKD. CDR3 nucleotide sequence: TGTGCCACCTTTGCTGGGACAGTCTCCTCTGGGGCCAACGTCCTGACTTTC. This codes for CATFAGTVSSGANVLTF.